The 23 T cell receptor beta chains below come from one sample, sequenced in a study of blood T cell repertoires in COVID-19. Produced via immunoSEQ multiplex PCR; TCRdb's table is partial and in-frame only. The sample includes approximately 52,000 clones, about 88% seen only once; the top ten take nearly 5%. The sequenced sample consisted of peripheral blood. These receptors were taken from a man aged 60 to 69 with active COVID-19.

V usage is TRBV7-9 and J usage is TRBJ1-6; TRBD1 aligns across 7 bases. The germline CDR1 and CDR2 sequences are SEHNR and FQNEAQ (reference sequence). CDR3 length: 17 residues. Germline trimming cut 1 base from V and 4 bases from J; bases unmatched to any gene: 7. CDR3 sequence: CASSLVPTGVYNSPLHF. CDR3 DNA: TGTGCCAGCAGCTTAGTTCCTACAGGGGTGTATAATTCACCCCTCCACTTT.

The chain joins TRBV11-1 to TRBJ2-7, with 9 bases identical to TRBD1. This CDR3 is 15 amino acids long. Germline-derived CDR1 and CDR2 are SGHAT and FQDESV (reference sequence). The V gene end was trimmed by 1 base and the J gene end by 2 bases; junction bases not matched to a gene: 3. The CDR3 DNA is TGTGCCAGCAGCTTAGAACAGGGGGCCCCCTACGAGCAGTACTTC. Translated: CASSLEQGAPYEQYF.

This clone was observed once. The chain employs TRBV29-1 and TRBJ2-5; a possible D gene is TRBD1 (6 bases). V dropped 7 bases and J dropped 4 bases, with 25 bases sitting between them. CDR3 size: 16 residues. From germline, CDR1 is SQVTM and CDR2 ANQGSEA. DNA of the CDR3: TGCAGCGCTGACGGTGGCGCAGGGGCGATTGGAGAGACCCAGTACTTC. Protein product: CSADGGAGAIGETQYF.

The V gene is TRBV28, the J gene TRBJ1-4; 7 nucleotides match TRBD1. The germline CDR1 and CDR2 sequences are MDHEN and SYDVKM. The ends lost 5 bases at V and 5 bases at J; junction bases unmatched: 8. The CDR3 is 15 amino acids. CDR3 sequence: CASSPLDRVNEKLFF. CDR3 nucleotide sequence: TGTGCCAGCAGTCCCCTAGACAGGGTAAATGAAAAACTGTTTTTT.

The V gene is TRBV7-9, the J gene TRBJ2-7; 10 bases match TRBD2. Losses at the gene ends were 4 bases for V and 2 bases for J; bases not matched to a gene: 11. Germline CDR1 is SEHNR and CDR2 is FQNEAQ (reference sequence). This CDR3 has 17 amino acids. CDR3 sequence reads: CASSSLAGAPVPYEQYF. The DNA of the CDR3 is TGTGCCAGCAGCTCTCTAGCGGGAGCCCCGGTCCCCTACGAGCAGTACTTC.

The chain couples TRBV11-2 to TRBJ1-3; D may be TRBD1 (5 bases). The CDR3 length is 14 residues. Germline CDR1 reads SGHAT; CDR2 reads FQNNGV. V lost 8 bases and J 2 bases, leaving 13 bases between the germline ends. CDR3 coding DNA: TGTGCCAGCGACCCCGCGGGGGCTGGAAACACCATATATTTT. Its translation is CASDPAGAGNTIYF.

The chain uses TRBV2 and TRBJ2-1; 9 bases are a match to TRBD2. The CDR3 is made up of 15 amino acids. J was trimmed by 6 bases and V by 4 bases; bases with no gene match: 7. Per germline, CDR1 SNHLY and CDR2 FYNNEI. The CDR3 nucleotides read TGTGCCAGCAGTGTGCGGGAGGGAAGGCTCAATGAGCAGTTCTTC. Encoded protein: CASSVREGRLNEQFF.

Only a few counts were recorded for this clone. The chain employs TRBV20-1 and TRBJ1-2; the D gene is possibly TRBD1 (5 bases). Germline values: CDR1 DFQATT, CDR2 SNEGSKA (reference sequence). The germline V and J ends were trimmed by 3 bases and 7 bases, with 12 bases remaining between them. The CDR3 has 12 amino acids. The CDR3 DNA is TGCAGTGCTAGTAGCGGGGGGGGTGGCTACACCTTC. It codes for CSASSGGGGYTF.

V is TRBV2 and J is TRBJ2-7; D possibly corresponds to TRBD2 (6 bases). The CDR3 is 13 amino acids. Germline assignment: CDR1 SNHLY and CDR2 FYNNEI. Trimming took off 4 bases at V and 2 bases at J, with 9 bases between the two ends. The CDR3 loop reads CASSVGGAYEQYF. CDR3 nucleotide sequence: TGTGCCAGCAGTGTGGGCGGGGCCTACGAGCAGTACTTC.

V usage is TRBV7-9 and J usage is TRBJ1-2, with 8 bases fitting TRBD1. Germline V gene data show CDR1 as SEHNR and CDR2 as FQNEAQ (reference sequence). There are 16 residues in the CDR3. After removal of 5 bases from V and 5 bases from J, the junction contained 13 bases not matched to a gene. The CDR3 DNA follows: TGTGCCAGCAGCCCGCCCGGACAGGGCGAAATATATGGCTACACCTTC. It yields the protein CASSPPGQGEIYGYTF.

V is TRBV10-3 and J is TRBJ2-3, with 8 bases that match TRBD2. V dropped 9 bases and J dropped 1; count of bases not matched to a gene: 6. CDR3 size: 14 residues. Germline-derived CDR1 and CDR2 are ENHRY and SYGVKD. The CDR3 DNA reads as TGTGCCATTAAAATGCGGGAGGGCACAGATACGCAGTATTTT. It specifies CAIKMREGTDTQYF.

This rearrangement joins TRBV3-1 (or the pseudogene TRBV3-2) to TRBJ1-1, with TRBD1 matching over 8 bases. CDR3 length: 16 amino acids. CDR1 and CDR2 (germline): LGHDT, YNNKEL (reference sequence). V shed 5 bases and J 0 bases; nucleotides not matched to a gene: 8. In DNA form, the CDR3 reads TGTGCCAGCAGCTCCGGGACAGGCCGTATGAACACTGAAGCTTTCTTT. It encodes CASSSGTGRMNTEAFF.

The genes are TRBV18 and TRBJ2-5; no firm D call. V was pared by 0 bases and J by 2 bases, with 7 bases between. This CDR3 is 14 amino acids long. From germline, CDR1 is KGHSH and CDR2 LQKENI. CDR3 coding DNA: TGTGCCAGCTCACCACCCGCTCTACAAGAGACCCAGTACTTC. Its protein product is CASSPPALQETQYF.

The chain uses TRBV20-1 and TRBJ2-7; the D is unclear. V dropped 5 bases and J dropped 4 bases, with 9 bases sitting between them. The V gene's germline CDR1 is DFQATT and CDR2 SNEGSKA (reference sequence). The CDR3 runs 11 residues. CDR3 sequence (DNA): TGCAGTGCTGTCGACAATTACGAGCAGTACTTC. It codes for CSAVDNYEQYF.

The V call is TRBV21-1, the J call TRBJ2-7; the table's D call of TRBD1 was not tested on the DNA. TRBV21-1 is a pseudogene. This CDR3 is 19 amino acids long. This CDR3 is CASSKEGTGHGLGNYEQYF. CDR3 nucleotide sequence: TGTGCCAGCAGCAAAGAAGGGACAGGGCACGGTTTGGGGAACTACGAGCAGTACTTC.

V and J are TRBV21-1 and TRBJ2-7; the DNA was not used to check the table's D call, TRBD2. TRBV21-1 is classified as a pseudogene. This CDR3 has 15 amino acids. CDR3 nucleotides: TGTGCCAGCAGCAACGAGCGGGAGGGCCGCAACGAGCAGTACTTC. It is translated as CASSNEREGRNEQYF.

The J gene is TRBJ2-2, the V gene TRBV7-9; 7 bases match TRBD2. The CDR3 length is 15 residues. Germline CDR1 SEHNR, CDR2 FQNEAQ (reference sequence). Trimming removed 7 bases from V and 0 bases from J; junction bases left unmatched: 5. CDR3 bases: TGTGCCAGCAAGACGGGAGGAACGAACACCGGGGAGCTGTTTTTT. Translation: CASKTGGTNTGELFF.

The rearrangement links TRBV7-9 to TRBJ2-7, with D possibly being TRBD1 (6 bases). The ends were cut back, 0 bases at V and 4 bases at J, with 10 bases in the middle. Per the germline V gene, CDR1 is SEHNR and CDR2 is FQNEAQ (reference sequence). This CDR3 is built from 14 residues. Written as DNA, the CDR3 is TGTGCCAGCAGCTTAGCGCACAGGGATTACGAGCAGTACTTC. The encoded protein is CASSLAHRDYEQYF.

The chain couples TRBV9 to TRBJ2-1; the D is unclear. With 2 bases removed from V and 7 bases from J, the gap between germline ends came to 4 bases. This CDR3 contains 11 residues. Germline V CDR1 and CDR2: SGDLS, YYNGEE. CDR3 loop: CASSVANEQFF. DNA of the CDR3: TGTGCCAGCAGCGTGGCAAATGAGCAGTTCTTC.

The rearrangement links TRBV4-2 to TRBJ1-1; unclear D gene. This CDR3 is built from 15 residues. Germline lookup yields CDR1 LGHNA and CDR2 YNFKEQ. With 2 bases removed from V and 1 base from J, the gap between germline ends came to 11 bases. For the CDR3, the DNA is TGTGCCAGCAGCCAATTCCCGACACAGAACACTGAAGCTTTCTTT. It encodes CASSQFPTQNTEAFF.

This chain links TRBV11-2 with TRBJ2-1, with 9 bases fitting TRBD2. Germline V gene sequence: CDR1 SGHAT, CDR2 FQNNGV. After removal of 1 base from V and 7 bases from J, the junction contained 5 bases not matched to a gene. The CDR3 length is 15 residues. CDR3 nucleotide sequence: TGTGCCAGCAGCTTAGGAGCGCGGGAGGGTAATGAGCAGTTCTTC. This translates into CASSLGAREGNEQFF.

Only one count was recorded for this clone. Here the CDR3 reads CASSQDVQFSPLHF. Here the CDR3 DNA reads TGTGCCAGCAGCCAAGACGTCCAGTTCTCACCCCTCCACTTT. The chain combines TRBV3-1 (or the pseudogene TRBV3-2) with TRBJ1-6; D call uncertain. Trimming removed 0 bases from V and 10 bases from J, with 10 bases in between. This CDR3 has 14 amino acids. Germline V gives CDR1 LGHDT, CDR2 YNNKEL (reference sequence).

The chain is built from TRBV18 and TRBJ2-1; D not certain. Germline assignment: CDR1 KGHSH and CDR2 LQKENI. The CDR3 contains 11 residues. V was clipped by 6 bases and J by 9 bases, with 9 bases between them. The CDR3 nucleotides are TGTGCCAGCTCCCTGTCGGGTGAGCAGTTCTTC. It translates to CASSLSGEQFF.